Below, 13 T cell receptor beta chains from the same sample are listed, as sequenced in a study of blood T cell repertoires in COVID-19. Using immunoSEQ multiplex PCR, the repertoire was profiled, and TCRdb retains in-frame clones only, with some absent. The top ten hold 18% of the sample, which has approximately 77,000 clones, 80% to 90% seen once. Sequences were obtained from peripheral blood. The receptors were sampled from a woman in her fifties or sixties with acute or convalescent COVID-19.

The chain combines TRBV7-2 with TRBJ1-5; TRBD1 is a possible D gene (5 bases). The CDR3 loop spans 14 amino acids. Trimming shortened V by 6 bases and J by 1 base, and 10 bases separated the two germline ends. The germline V gene encodes CDR1 SGHTA and CDR2 FQGNSA. This chain's CDR3 is CASSLKGSNQPQHF. CDR3 coding DNA: TGTGCCAGCAGTCTAAAGGGGAGCAATCAGCCCCAGCATTTT.

V gene TRBV3-1 (or the pseudogene TRBV3-2) combines with J gene TRBJ1-2, with TRBD1 matching over 7 bases. The CDR3 spans 14 residues. CDR1 is LGHDT and CDR2 is YNNKEL in the germline V gene (reference sequence). V lost 3 bases to trimming and J lost 6 bases; unmatched junction nucleotides: 7. DNA of the CDR3: TGTGCCAGCAGCCAGGATCCACAGGGGCATGGCTACACCTTC. It encodes CASSQDPQGHGYTF.

This chain joins TRBV19 and TRBJ2-5; a possible D gene is TRBD1 (6 bases). Trimming took off 5 bases at V and 4 bases at J, with 11 bases between the two ends. The CDR3 loop spans 13 amino acids. CDR1 is LNHDA, CDR2 SQIVND, per germline (reference sequence). CDR3 amino acids: CASSSGQTETQYF. CDR3 nucleotides: TGTGCCAGTAGTTCTGGACAGACAGAGACCCAGTACTTC. The whole variable domain, filled in from reference TRBV19 and TRBJ2-5, reads DGGITQSPKYLFRKEGQNVTLSCEQNLNHDAMYWYRQDPGQGLRLIYYSQIVNDFQKGDIAEGYSVSREKKESFPLTVTSAQKNPTAFYLCASSSGQTETQYFGPGTRLLVL.

The chain employs TRBV27 and TRBJ1-2; no definite D call. The CDR3 is 16 residues long. Germline V gene data show CDR1 as MNHEY and CDR2 as SMNVEV (reference sequence). The ends were cut back, 3 bases at V and 2 bases at J, with 16 bases in the middle. The CDR3 DNA is TGTGCCAGCAGTTTTCCCCCACACCACCCAAACTATGGCTACACCTTC. It codes for CASSFPPHHPNYGYTF.

The rearrangement joins TRBV19 to TRBJ1-1, with TRBD1 identical over 8 bases. Per the germline V gene, CDR1 is LNHDA and CDR2 is SQIVND (reference sequence). The ends lost 6 bases at V and 5 bases at J; junction bases unmatched: 5. The CDR3 is 13 amino acids. Here the CDR3 reads CASSQRTGTEAFF. CDR3 in DNA: TGTGCCAGTAGCCAAAGGACAGGGACTGAAGCTTTCTTT.

The V gene is TRBV27, the J gene TRBJ2-3, with TRBD2 as a possible D gene (6 bases). The CDR3 runs 14 residues. V dropped 0 bases and J dropped 6 bases, with 10 bases sitting between them. Germline V gene data show CDR1 as MNHEY and CDR2 as SMNVEV (reference sequence). CDR3 sequence (DNA): TGTGCCAGCAGTTTATCGAACGGAGGGGATACGCAGTATTTT. Its translation is CASSLSNGGDTQYF.

Only one count was recorded for this clone. J is TRBJ1-1 and V is TRBV7-2; unclear D gene. CDR3 length: 13 residues. Germline CDR1 is SGHTA and CDR2 is FQGNSA. Deletions cut 2 bases from V and 2 bases from J, with 6 bases between. The DNA for the CDR3 is TGTGCCAGCAGCTTAATTAGTAACACTGAAGCTTTCTTT. Translation gives CASSLISNTEAFF. Variable domain in full (rest from reference TRBV7-2 and TRBJ1-1): GAGVSQSPSNKVTEKGKDVELRCDPISGHTALYWYRQSLGQGLEFLIYFQGNSAPDKSGLPSDRFSAERTGGSVSTLTIQRTQQEDSAVYLCASSLISNTEAFFGQGTRLTVV.

The chain uses TRBV10-2 and TRBJ2-7, with D tentatively TRBD1 (6 bases). The CDR3 runs 13 residues. Per the germline V gene, CDR1 is WSHSY and CDR2 is SAAADI. V was cut by 4 bases and J by 7 bases, with 14 bases left in between. CDR3 sequence: CASSAAQGIEQYV. CDR3 sequence (DNA): TGCGCCAGCAGTGCGGCACAGGGAATTGAGCAGTACGTC.

The chain links TRBV29-1 to TRBJ1-2; D is perhaps TRBD1 (5 bases). CDR3 size: 13 residues. Germline V gene sequence: CDR1 SQVTM, CDR2 ANQGSEA. Trimming removed 6 bases at V and 2 bases at J, with 13 bases between. CDR3 protein: CSVVSGLNYGYTF. The DNA of the CDR3 is TGCAGCGTAGTATCGGGACTGAACTATGGCTACACCTTC. Together with reference TRBV29-1 and TRBJ1-2, the CDR3 gives the full variable domain: SAVISQKPSRDICQRGTSLTIQCQVDSQVTMMFWYRQQPGQSLTLIATANQGSEATYESGFVIDKFPISRPNLTFSTLTVSNMSPEDSSIYLCSVVSGLNYGYTFGSGTRLTVV.

The V and J genes are TRBV11-2 and TRBJ2-5, with D possibly matching TRBD1 (6 bases). The CDR3 is 15 residues long. Germline V CDR1 and CDR2: SGHAT, FQNNGV. The ends were cut back, 5 bases at V and 4 bases at J, with 17 bases in the middle. The CDR3 reads CASSPQGFSLETQYF. For the CDR3, the DNA is TGTGCCAGCAGCCCCCAGGGGTTCTCGTTAGAGACCCAGTACTTC.

This chain joins TRBV30 and TRBJ1-5, with D unresolved. V was pared by 2 bases and J by 4 bases, with 9 bases between. Germline V gene data show CDR1 as GTSNPN and CDR2 as SVGIG (reference sequence). This CDR3 has 13 residues. This CDR3 reads CAWSPVLNQPQHF. The CDR3 bases are TGTGCCTGGAGTCCTGTCTTAAATCAGCCCCAGCATTTT.

The chain links TRBV7-8 to TRBJ1-2, with 7 positions matching TRBD1. Looked up from germline, CDR1 is SGHVS and CDR2 is FQNEAQ. The CDR3 is 16 residues long. Germline trimming cut 2 bases from V and 7 bases from J; bases unmatched to any gene: 13. CDR3 residues: CASSLSTSKTGFGYTF. In nucleotides, the CDR3 is TGTGCCAGCAGCTTAAGTACATCGAAGACAGGGTTTGGCTACACCTTC.

This clone was recorded a few times. V usage is TRBV5-6 and J usage is TRBJ1-6, with TRBD1 matching over 8 bases. This CDR3 has 16 amino acids. V was pared by 3 bases and J by 9 bases, with 11 bases of the junction left unmatched. The germline V gene encodes CDR1 SGHDT and CDR2 YYEEEE. The CDR3 DNA follows: TGTGCCAGCAGCTCAGCAGGGGGCCGGAGGGGTTCACCCCTCCACTTT. It codes for CASSSAGGRRGSPLHF.